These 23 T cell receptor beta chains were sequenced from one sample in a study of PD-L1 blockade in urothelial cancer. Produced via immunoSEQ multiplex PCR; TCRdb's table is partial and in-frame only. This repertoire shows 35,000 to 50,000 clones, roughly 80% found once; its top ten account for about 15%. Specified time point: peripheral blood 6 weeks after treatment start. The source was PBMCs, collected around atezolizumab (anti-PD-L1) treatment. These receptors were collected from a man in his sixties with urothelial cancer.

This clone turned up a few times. CDR3 sequence: CASSVGRATDTQYF. CDR3 nucleotides: TGTGCCAGCAGTGTCGGGCGGGCCACAGATACGCAGTATTTT. V is TRBV2 and J is TRBJ2-3, with D possibly matching TRBD2 (5 bases). V was clipped by 4 bases and J by 2 bases, with 10 bases between them. Germline V CDR1 and CDR2: SNHLY, FYNNEI. The CDR3 spans 14 residues. Complete variable domain (other parts from reference TRBV2 and TRBJ2-3): EPEVTQTPSHQVTQMGQEVILRCVPISNHLYFYWYRQILGQKVEFLVSFYNNEISEKSEIFDDQFSVERPDGSNFTLKIRSTKLEDSAMYFCASSVGRATDTQYFGPGTRLTVL.

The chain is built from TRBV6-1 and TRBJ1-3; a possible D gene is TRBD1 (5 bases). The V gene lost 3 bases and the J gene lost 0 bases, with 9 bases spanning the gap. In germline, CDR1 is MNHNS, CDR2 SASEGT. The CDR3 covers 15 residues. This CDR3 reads CASSEGPASGNTIYF. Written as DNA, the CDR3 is TGTGCCAGCAGTGAGGGGCCAGCCTCTGGAAACACCATATATTTT.

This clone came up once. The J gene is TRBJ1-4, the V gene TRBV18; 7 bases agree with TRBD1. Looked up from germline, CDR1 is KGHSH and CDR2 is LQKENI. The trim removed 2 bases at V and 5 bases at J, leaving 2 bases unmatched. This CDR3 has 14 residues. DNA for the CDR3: TGTGCCAGCTCACCAGGGACAGCAAATGAAAAACTGTTTTTT. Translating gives CASSPGTANEKLFF.

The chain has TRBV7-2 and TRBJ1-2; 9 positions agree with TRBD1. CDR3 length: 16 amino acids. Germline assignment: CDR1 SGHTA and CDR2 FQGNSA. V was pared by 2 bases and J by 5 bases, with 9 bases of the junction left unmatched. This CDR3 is CASSLTPLGQGYGYTF. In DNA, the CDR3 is TGTGCCAGCAGCTTAACTCCCTTGGGACAGGGTTATGGCTACACCTTC.

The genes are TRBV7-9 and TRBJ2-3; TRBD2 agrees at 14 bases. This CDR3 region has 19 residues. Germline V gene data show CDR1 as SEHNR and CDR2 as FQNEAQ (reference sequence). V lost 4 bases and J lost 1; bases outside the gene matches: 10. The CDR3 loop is CASSSSGLAGDPGTDTQYF. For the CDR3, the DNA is TGTGCCAGCAGCTCATCGGGACTAGCGGGGGACCCTGGCACAGATACGCAGTATTTT.

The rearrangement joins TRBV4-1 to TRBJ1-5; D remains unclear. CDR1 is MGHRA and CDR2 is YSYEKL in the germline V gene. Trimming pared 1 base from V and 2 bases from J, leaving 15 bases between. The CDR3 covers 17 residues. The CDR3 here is CASSQVPPTGGNQPQHF. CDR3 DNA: TGCGCCAGCAGCCAAGTCCCTCCGACTGGCGGCAATCAGCCCCAGCATTTT.

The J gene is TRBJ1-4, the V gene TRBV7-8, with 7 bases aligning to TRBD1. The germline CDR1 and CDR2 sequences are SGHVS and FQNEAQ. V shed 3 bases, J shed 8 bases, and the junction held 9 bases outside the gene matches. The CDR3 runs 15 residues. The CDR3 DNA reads TGTGCCAGCAGCTTGGCCCGGGACAGCGACGAAAAACTGTTTTTT. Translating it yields CASSLARDSDEKLFF.

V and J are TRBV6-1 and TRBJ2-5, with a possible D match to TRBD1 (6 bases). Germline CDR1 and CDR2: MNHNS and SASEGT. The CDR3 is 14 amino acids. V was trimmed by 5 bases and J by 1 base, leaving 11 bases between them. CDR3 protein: CASSLEQGQETQYF. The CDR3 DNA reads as TGTGCCAGCAGTCTCGAACAGGGCCAAGAGACCCAGTACTTC.

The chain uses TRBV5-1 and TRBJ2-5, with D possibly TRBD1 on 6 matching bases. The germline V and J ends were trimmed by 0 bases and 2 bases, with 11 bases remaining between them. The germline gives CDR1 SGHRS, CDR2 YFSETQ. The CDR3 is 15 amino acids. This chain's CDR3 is CASSLEGQKQETQYF. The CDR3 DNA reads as TGCGCCAGCAGCTTGGAAGGACAGAAACAAGAGACCCAGTACTTC.

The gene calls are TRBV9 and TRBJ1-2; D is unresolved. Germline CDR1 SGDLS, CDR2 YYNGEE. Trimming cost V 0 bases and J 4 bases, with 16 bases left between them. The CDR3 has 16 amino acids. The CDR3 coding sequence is TGTGCCAGCAGCGTAGATTTGCGCGCAGGCTCCTATGGCTACACCTTC. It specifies CASSVDLRAGSYGYTF. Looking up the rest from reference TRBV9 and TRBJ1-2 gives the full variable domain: DSGVTQTPKHLITATGQRVTLRCSPRSGDLSVYWYQQSLDQGLQFLIQYYNGEERAKGNILERFSAQQFPDLHSELNLSSLELGDSALYFCASSVDLRAGSYGYTFGSGTRLTVV.

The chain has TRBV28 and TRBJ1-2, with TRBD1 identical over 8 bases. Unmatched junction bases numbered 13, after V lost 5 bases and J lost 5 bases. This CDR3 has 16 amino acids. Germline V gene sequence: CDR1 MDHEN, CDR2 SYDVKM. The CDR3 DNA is TGTGCCAGCAGTCCACAAACCGGGACAGGAAATTATGGCTACACCTTC. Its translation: CASSPQTGTGNYGYTF.

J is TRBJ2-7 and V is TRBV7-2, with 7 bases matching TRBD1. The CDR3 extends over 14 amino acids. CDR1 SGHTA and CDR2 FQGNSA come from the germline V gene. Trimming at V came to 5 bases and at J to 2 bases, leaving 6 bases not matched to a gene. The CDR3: CASSPYRGTYEQYF. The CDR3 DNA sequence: TGTGCCAGCAGCCCATACAGGGGCACCTACGAGCAGTACTTC.

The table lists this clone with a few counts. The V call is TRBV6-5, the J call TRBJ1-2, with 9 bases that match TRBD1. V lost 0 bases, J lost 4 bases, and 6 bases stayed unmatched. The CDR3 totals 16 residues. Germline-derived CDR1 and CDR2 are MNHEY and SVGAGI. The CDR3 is CASSYSRDRAIYGYTF. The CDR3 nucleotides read TGTGCCAGCAGTTACTCGAGGGACAGGGCTATCTATGGCTACACCTTC.

CDR3 DNA sequence: TGTGCCAGCAGCTGGAGACTAGTCACCGGGGAGCTGTTTTTT. This encodes CASSWRLVTGELFF. This rearrangement joins TRBV7-2 to TRBJ2-2; possible D gene TRBD2, 6 bases. The ends were cut back, 4 bases at V and 4 bases at J, with 10 bases in the middle. Germline assignment: CDR1 SGHTA and CDR2 FQGNSA. There are 14 residues in the CDR3.

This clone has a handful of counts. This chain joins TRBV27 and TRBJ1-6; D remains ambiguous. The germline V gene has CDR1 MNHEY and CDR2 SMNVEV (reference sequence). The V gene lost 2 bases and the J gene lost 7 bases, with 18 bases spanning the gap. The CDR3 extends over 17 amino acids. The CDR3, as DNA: TGTGCCAGCAGTTTACTAACAGCCAGCCCGGGGAATTCACCCCTCCACTTT. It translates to CASSLLTASPGNSPLHF.

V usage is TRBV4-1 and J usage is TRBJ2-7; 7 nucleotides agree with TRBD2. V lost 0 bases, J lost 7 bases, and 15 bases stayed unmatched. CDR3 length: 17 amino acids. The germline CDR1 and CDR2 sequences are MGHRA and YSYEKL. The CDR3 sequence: CASSQDNQREMAGEQYF. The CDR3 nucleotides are TGCGCCAGCAGCCAAGACAATCAGCGGGAAATGGCTGGTGAGCAGTACTTC.

The CDR3 DNA reads TGCAGTGCCGAACAGGGGGACGAGCAGTACTTC. Translating gives CSAEQGDEQYF. This chain links TRBV20-1 with TRBJ2-7; 8 nucleotides align to TRBD1. The CDR3 has 11 amino acids. The germline V gene encodes CDR1 DFQATT and CDR2 SNEGSKA (reference sequence). J was trimmed by 5 bases and V by 6 bases; bases with no gene match: 3.

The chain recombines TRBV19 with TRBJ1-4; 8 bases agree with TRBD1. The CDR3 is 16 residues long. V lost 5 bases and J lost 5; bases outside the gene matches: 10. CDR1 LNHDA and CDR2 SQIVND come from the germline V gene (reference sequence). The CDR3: CASSLRGTGVNEKLFF. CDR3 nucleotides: TGTGCCAGTAGTTTACGGGGGACAGGAGTCAATGAAAAACTGTTTTTT.

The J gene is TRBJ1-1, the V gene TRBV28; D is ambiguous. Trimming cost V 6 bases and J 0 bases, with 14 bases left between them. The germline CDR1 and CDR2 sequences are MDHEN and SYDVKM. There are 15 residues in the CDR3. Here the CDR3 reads CASSEGSALNTEAFF. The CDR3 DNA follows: TGTGCCAGCAGCGAAGGGAGCGCATTGAACACTGAAGCTTTCTTT.

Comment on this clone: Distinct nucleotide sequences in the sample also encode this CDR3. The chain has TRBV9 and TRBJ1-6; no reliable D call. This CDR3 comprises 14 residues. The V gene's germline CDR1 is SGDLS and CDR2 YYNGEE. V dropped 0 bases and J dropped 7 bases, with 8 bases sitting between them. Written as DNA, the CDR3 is TGTGCCAGCAGCGTAGGTGCGGAAAATTCACCCCTCCACTTT. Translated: CASSVGAENSPLHF. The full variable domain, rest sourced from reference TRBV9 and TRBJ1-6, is DSGVTQTPKHLITATGQRVTLRCSPRSGDLSVYWYQQSLDQGLQFLIQYYNGEERAKGNILERFSAQQFPDLHSELNLSSLELGDSALYFCASSVGAENSPLHFGNGTRLTVT.

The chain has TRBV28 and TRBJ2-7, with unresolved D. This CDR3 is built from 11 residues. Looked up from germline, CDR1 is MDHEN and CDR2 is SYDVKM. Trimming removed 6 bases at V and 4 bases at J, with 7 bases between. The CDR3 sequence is CASSRQYEQYF. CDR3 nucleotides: TGTGCCAGCAGCAGGCAATACGAGCAGTACTTC.

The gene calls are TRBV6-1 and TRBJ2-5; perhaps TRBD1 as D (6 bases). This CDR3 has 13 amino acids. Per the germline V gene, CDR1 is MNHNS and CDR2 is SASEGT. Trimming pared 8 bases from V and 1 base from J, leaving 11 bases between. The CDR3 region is CASARDIQETQYF. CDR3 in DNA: TGTGCCAGCGCCAGGGACATCCAAGAGACCCAGTACTTC.

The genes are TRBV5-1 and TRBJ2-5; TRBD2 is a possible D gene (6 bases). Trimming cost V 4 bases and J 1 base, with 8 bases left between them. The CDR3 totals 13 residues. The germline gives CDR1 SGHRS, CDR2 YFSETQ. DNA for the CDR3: TGCGCCAGCAGCGACGGGGGCCAAGAGACCCAGTACTTC. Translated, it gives CASSDGGQETQYF.